This T cell receptor beta chain was recorded in a study of Graves' ophthalmopathy and Graves' hyperthyroidism. Study in general: Untreated patients at initial diagnosis provided peripheral blood. General study results and limits: Ophthalmopathy cases were distinguished from stable hyperthyroidism by a 13-signature model, reaching about 91% sensitivity and approximately 83% specificity. Most thyroid clonotypes expanded beyond 0.001 frequency were also found in blood.

Among the exclusions were patients with other autoimmune diseases, uncontrolled infections, pregnancy or lactation. This clonotype was found many times. Its antigen is unidentified. Amplification targeted the TCR beta CDR3 regions, with RNA transcripts as the source material. RT-PCR was first run with HTBI primers, then multiplex PCR in a second round. TCRdb fed the multiplex PCR reads into MiXCR, producing one record per CDR3 protein. The data contain under 200,000 distinct CDR3 sequences, roughly two fifths of them singletons. Sequencing was performed on peripheral blood. This TCR derives from a middle-aged woman with Graves' ophthalmopathy.

The CDR3: CASSQDGQRQPQHF. CDR3 nucleotide sequence: TGTGCCAGCAGCCAAGACGGACAGAGGCAGCCCCAGCATTTT. This chain uses TRBV4-2 with TRBJ1-5, with a tentative D call TRBD1 (6 bases). The germline V and J ends were trimmed by 0 bases and 7 bases, with 10 bases remaining between them. In germline, CDR1 is LGHNA, CDR2 YNFKEQ. The CDR3 is 14 amino acids.